This TCR beta chain was identified in a study of blood T cell repertoires in COVID-19. As for the study in general: Acute-phase and convalescent COVID-19 samples originated in the United States, Italy and Spain. In each case, the material was cDNA or gDNA derived from T cells, B-cell-depleted T cells, or PBMCs.

Original data processing: Amplification of reference gene primers provided the estimated nucleated cell counts. Produced via immunoSEQ multiplex PCR; TCRdb's table is partial and in-frame only. D and trimming come from the DNA, and the V and J calls and clone size come from that table. The table records about 240,000 clones, about nine tenths of them present only once. This clonotype was obtained from a man aged 55 to 70 who had recovered from COVID-19. What was sequenced was peripheral blood.

In DNA, the CDR3 is TGTGCCACCCAACGGGTTCGGGCCGGGGAGCTGTTTTTT. Its protein is CATQRVRAGELFF. The rearrangement joins TRBV6-5 to TRBJ2-2; D unclear. Germline V gene data show CDR1 as MNHEY and CDR2 as SVGAGI. CDR3 length: 13 residues. Trimming shortened V by 10 bases and J by 6 bases, and 15 bases separated the two germline ends.